A single sample gave rise to the 17 T cell receptor beta chains below, sequenced in a study of regulatory T cells in long-lasting Graves disease. The time point is: newly diagnosed GD, antithyroid drugs for less than 3 months. Scientists built the TCR library using RNA that was extracted from PBMCs. The authors built TCR beta libraries using iRepertoire HTBI primers and Arm-PCR of CDR3 regions. One entry per CDR3 protein results from TCRdb running MiXCR on the multiplex PCR reads. The data show roughly 420,000 distinct CDR3 sequences, with roughly 17% seen just once and about 25% held by the top ten. The same sample was also used in a study of T cells in Graves' hyperthyroidism and ophthalmopathy.

Sequencing was performed on peripheral blood mononuclear cells (PBMCs), taken at new diagnosis, from a patient treated with antithyroid drugs. The receptors were gathered from a woman between 18 and 30 years old with Graves disease.

The genes are TRBV18 and TRBJ2-2; D call uncertain. Between the trimmed V and J ends, which lost 3 bases and 0 bases, there was a span of 8 bases. The CDR3 sequence is 15 residues long. Germline-derived CDR1 and CDR2 are KGHSH and LQKENI. The CDR3 is CASSPRVTNTGELFF. The CDR3 coding sequence is TGTGCCAGCTCACCGAGAGTAACGAACACCGGGGAGCTGTTTTTT. The whole variable domain, filled in from reference TRBV18 and TRBJ2-2, reads NAGVMQNPRHLVRRRGQEARLRCSPMKGHSHVYWYRQLPEEGLKFMVYLQKENIIDESGMPKERFSAEFPKEGPSILRIQQVVRGDSAAYFCASSPRVTNTGELFFGEGSRLTVL.

This clonotype was counted ten times or more. The chain carries TRBV7-3 and TRBJ2-3, with D possibly being TRBD1 (6 bases). Trimming took off 5 bases at V and 8 bases at J, with 11 bases between the two ends. The CDR3 length is 12 residues. Germline values: CDR1 SGHTA, CDR2 FQGTGA. CDR3 nucleotides: TGTGCCAGCAGCAGGGACACCACTACGCAGTATTTT. Translated, it gives CASSRDTTTQYF.

This clonotype was observed a handful of times. Mismatch with germline at one junction end may stem from a read error. The CDR3: CAGSPTRSEQFF. The CDR3, as DNA: TGTGCCGGCAGCCCGACTAGATCTGAGCAGTTCTTC. The V and J genes are TRBV6-1 and TRBJ2-1; D perhaps matches TRBD2 (6 bases). The CDR3 consists of 12 residues. Germline V gene sequence: CDR1 MNHNS, CDR2 SASEGT.

This clonotype was found many times. The chain joins TRBV20-1 to TRBJ2-2, with D perhaps matching TRBD2 (6 bases). The CDR3 length is 16 residues. The V gene lost 6 bases and the J gene lost 3 bases, with 20 bases spanning the gap. From germline, CDR1 is DFQATT and CDR2 SNEGSKA (reference sequence). In DNA, the CDR3 is TGCAGTGCACCCGAGGCAGGGCGGGAAGACACCGGGGAGCTGTTTTTT. It is translated as CSAPEAGREDTGELFF.

This clonotype has more than one count but fewer than ten. V is TRBV28 and J is TRBJ2-7; 8 positions agree with TRBD1. This CDR3 is 17 amino acids long. After removal of 5 bases from V and 2 bases from J, the junction contained 14 bases not matched to a gene. Per germline, CDR1 MDHEN and CDR2 SYDVKM. The CDR3: CASSTTRPGQDTYEQYF. In DNA, the CDR3 is TGTGCCAGCAGTACTACCAGACCGGGACAGGACACCTACGAGCAGTACTTC.

The CDR3 protein is CASSRGDSPLHF. In DNA form, the CDR3 reads TGTGCCAGCAGCCGTGGGGATTCACCCCTCCACTTT. V and J are TRBV7-3 and TRBJ1-6; no clear D. CDR1 is SGHTA, CDR2 FQGTGA, per germline. The V gene lost 5 bases and the J gene lost 8 bases, with 7 bases spanning the gap. The CDR3 extends over 12 amino acids.

This clonotype was observed at least ten times. The chain links TRBV5-1 to TRBJ1-1, with 7 positions matching TRBD1. V lost 2 bases, J lost 4 bases, and 8 bases stayed unmatched. CDR3 length: 15 amino acids. Germline-derived CDR1 and CDR2 are SGHRS and YFSETQ. In DNA, the CDR3 is TGCGCCAGCAGCTTCCTACAGGGGAGAATCACTGAAGCTTTCTTT. This encodes CASSFLQGRITEAFF.

This clonotype was seen at least ten times. The rearrangement joins TRBV7-6 to TRBJ2-1; possibly TRBD2 for D (6 bases). The ends were cut back, 5 bases at V and 4 bases at J, with 12 bases in the middle. Germline V gene data show CDR1 as SGHVS and CDR2 as FNYEAQ. CDR3 size: 14 residues. The CDR3 here is CASSRDGSYNEQFF. As DNA, the CDR3 is TGTGCCAGCAGCAGAGACGGGAGTTACAATGAGCAGTTCTTC.

Comment on this clonotype: With a much larger clone just one base away, this may be a read error. The chain carries TRBV5-1 and TRBJ2-7; TRBD2 matches 12 bases. Germline loops: CDR1 SGHRS, CDR2 YFSETQ. The junction had 6 bases not matched to a gene; V was cut back by 1 base and J by 7 bases. The CDR3 extends over 15 amino acids. In DNA form, the CDR3 reads TGCGCCAGCAGCTTGCTAGCGGGAGGGGCGGGGGAGCAGTACTTC. Amino acids: CASSLLAGGAGEQYF. The whole variable domain, remainder taken from reference TRBV5-1 and TRBJ2-7, is KAGVTQTPRYLIKTRGQQVTLSCSPISGHRSVSWYQQTPGQGLQFLFEYFSETQRNKGNFPGRFSGRQFSNSRSEMNVSTLELGDSALYLCASSLLAGGAGEQYFGPGTRLTVT.

The genes are TRBV7-6 and TRBJ1-6, with TRBD1 matching 9 bases. The CDR3 has 18 residues. Germline loops: CDR1 SGHVS, CDR2 FNYEAQ. Trimming at V came to 2 bases and at J to 0 bases, leaving 5 bases not matched to a gene. This CDR3 reads CASSLKDRGGSYNSPLHF. Written as DNA, the CDR3 is TGTGCCAGCAGCTTAAAGGACAGGGGTGGCTCCTATAATTCACCCCTCCACTTT.

This clonotype was seen a few times. This chain links TRBV15 with TRBJ2-3; D remains ambiguous. The V and J ends lost 8 bases and 9 bases respectively, with 24 bases between them. This CDR3 is built from 15 residues. CDR1 and CDR2 from the germline V gene are LNHNV and YYDKDF (reference sequence). The CDR3 DNA sequence: TGTGCCACCCATCAATTGCAAGTGGGGATGGGGACGCAGTATTTT. It translates to CATHQLQVGMGTQYF.

This clonotype was seen repeatedly, ten times or more. The chain employs TRBV6-1 and TRBJ2-5; tentatively, D is TRBD2 (5 bases). The length of the CDR3 is 16 residues. The germline V gene has CDR1 MNHNS and CDR2 SASEGT. The germline V and J ends were trimmed by 2 bases and 4 bases, with 17 bases remaining between them. CDR3 sequence (DNA): TGTGCCAGCAGTGAATGGCTAGCCCGAAAGGTAGAGACCCAGTACTTC. Protein: CASSEWLARKVETQYF.

The table lists this clonotype with many counts. The rearrangement joins TRBV7-9 to TRBJ2-7; 7 bases align to TRBD1. Germline V lookup: CDR1 SEHNR, CDR2 FQNEAQ (reference sequence). This CDR3 contains 14 residues. With 4 bases clipped from V and 4 bases from J, the junction kept 7 bases outside the gene matches. The CDR3 here is CASSSRDSPYEQYF. The CDR3 DNA reads as TGTGCCAGCAGCTCCCGGGACAGTCCGTACGAGCAGTACTTC.

This clonotype was seen repeatedly, ten times or more. The rearrangement joins TRBV18 to TRBJ1-2; D is unclear. This CDR3 is 14 amino acids long. Germline CDR1 reads KGHSH; CDR2 reads LQKENI. V was trimmed by 2 bases and J by 4 bases, leaving 11 bases between them. The CDR3 is CASSPGSLSYGYTF. CDR3 sequence (DNA): TGTGCCAGCTCACCAGGTAGTCTCTCCTATGGCTACACCTTC.

The sample holds many counts of this clonotype. The chain carries TRBV6-5 and TRBJ2-1; D ambiguous. CDR3 length equals 12 residues. Germline V gives CDR1 MNHEY, CDR2 SVGAGI. V was cut by 2 bases and J by 6 bases, with 5 bases left in between. The chain's CDR3 is CASSYGPNEQFF. DNA of the CDR3: TGTGCCAGCAGTTACGGCCCCAATGAGCAGTTCTTC.

This sequence joins TRBV28 and TRBJ2-3, with TRBD2 identical over 10 bases. The length of the CDR3 is 15 residues. The germline CDR1 and CDR2 sequences are MDHEN and SYDVKM. Losses at the gene ends were 8 bases for V and 2 bases for J; bases not matched to a gene: 7. The CDR3 here is CASCPSGRATDTQYF. CDR3 nucleotide sequence: TGTGCCAGCTGCCCTAGCGGGAGAGCCACAGATACGCAGTATTTT. Supplemented by reference TRBV28 and TRBJ2-3, the full variable domain reads DVKVTQSSRYLVKRTGEKVFLECVQDMDHENMFWYRQDPGLGLRLIYFSYDVKMKEKGDIPEGYSVSREKKERFSLILESASTNQTSMYLCASCPSGRATDTQYFGPGTRLTVL.

This clonotype has at least ten counts. The V call is TRBV3-1, the J call TRBJ2-3; D not certain. Germline assignment: CDR1 LGHDT and CDR2 YNNKEL (reference sequence). Trimming shortened V by 0 bases and J by 0 bases, and 7 bases separated the two germline ends. The CDR3 covers 15 residues. The CDR3 DNA is TGTGCCAGCAGCCAAGAAGGCGGAAGCACAGATACGCAGTATTTT. This codes for CASSQEGGSTDTQYF.